The 21 T cell receptor beta chains below all came from one sample that was sequenced in a study of blood T cell repertoires in COVID-19. Sequenced by immunoSEQ multiplex PCR; TCRdb stores in-frame clones only, minus some. The repertoire holds approximately 150,000 clones, with roughly 86% as singletons. Sequencing used peripheral blood. Receptors originate from a woman aged 55 to 70 who had recovered from COVID-19.

The rearrangement links TRBV18 to TRBJ2-7, with no clear D. CDR3 length equals 12 residues. The germline V gene encodes CDR1 KGHSH and CDR2 LQKENI. V shed 5 bases and J shed 0 bases, with 5 bases lying between them. This CDR3 is CASSSSSYEQYF. The CDR3, as DNA: TGTGCCAGCTCATCCAGCTCCTACGAGCAGTACTTC.

This CDR3 reads CASSWTDTYEQYF. CDR3 nucleotides: TGTGCCAGCAGTTGGACAGACACCTACGAGCAGTACTTC. V is TRBV12-3 or TRBV12-4 and J is TRBJ2-7; a weak D match, TRBD1 (6 bases). The germline V and J ends were trimmed by 4 bases and 2 bases, with 9 bases remaining between them. This CDR3 region has 13 residues.

The gene calls are TRBV4-1 and TRBJ1-3, with TRBD1 as a possible D gene (5 bases). The germline V and J ends were trimmed by 0 bases and 2 bases, with 11 bases remaining between them. The CDR3 is made up of 16 amino acids. Germline CDR1 is MGHRA and CDR2 is YSYEKL. The CDR3 region is CASSQDHNRPGNTIYF. The CDR3 DNA reads as TGCGCCAGCAGCCAAGATCATAACAGGCCTGGAAACACCATATATTTT.

The chain couples TRBV9 to TRBJ2-1; maybe TRBD1 (5 bases). Germline V gene data show CDR1 as SGDLS and CDR2 as YYNGEE. CDR3 length equals 13 residues. V lost 2 bases and J lost 6, with 9 bases in between. This chain's CDR3 is CASSVRQGNEQFF. The CDR3 DNA follows: TGTGCCAGCAGCGTCAGGCAGGGCAATGAGCAGTTCTTC.

In its sample, this clone was seen a few times. The chain links TRBV11-2 to TRBJ2-7, with 8 bases lining up with TRBD2. With 4 bases clipped from V and 3 bases from J, the junction kept 8 bases outside the gene matches. Germline CDR1 and CDR2: SGHAT and FQNNGV. The CDR3 covers 15 residues. This CDR3 is CASSSGLAFGYEQYF. The CDR3 bases are TGTGCCAGCAGCTCCGGACTAGCCTTCGGCTACGAGCAGTACTTC.

This clone was observed a single time. The chain combines TRBV9 with TRBJ2-7; 11 bases map to TRBD1. Germline values: CDR1 SGDLS, CDR2 YYNGEE. CDR3 length: 16 residues. J gave up 9 bases and V 0 bases, and 11 bases lay outside the gene matches. This CDR3 is CASSVGLGQGEVVQYF. In DNA, the CDR3 is TGTGCCAGCAGCGTAGGGCTGGGACAGGGGGAGGTAGTGCAGTACTTC.

The rearrangement uses TRBV6-1 and TRBJ2-2; the D gene is possibly TRBD1 (6 bases). V shed 3 bases and J shed 4 bases, with 12 bases lying between them. The CDR3 length is 15 residues. The V gene's germline CDR1 is MNHNS and CDR2 SASEGT. CDR3 sequence reads: CASSDGGAGTGELFF. For the CDR3, the DNA is TGTGCCAGCAGTGATGGGGGCGCGGGCACCGGGGAGCTGTTTTTT.

This chain connects TRBV4-2 to TRBJ2-5, with 15 positions matching TRBD2. Germline values: CDR1 LGHNA, CDR2 YNFKEQ. The CDR3 sequence is 16 residues long. The ends lost 1 base at V and 7 bases at J; junction bases unmatched: 4. The CDR3 is CASSQGTSGGAGTQYF. The CDR3 nucleotides read TGTGCCAGCAGCCAAGGGACTAGCGGGGGGGCCGGGACCCAGTACTTC.

The CDR3 DNA reads as TGTGCCTGGAAGAGGACAGGGAGCACCGGGGAGCTGTTTTTT. Its protein product is CAWKRTGSTGELFF. The gene calls are TRBV30 and TRBJ2-2, with 8 positions matching TRBD1. In germline, CDR1 is GTSNPN, CDR2 SVGIG (reference sequence). The CDR3 runs 14 residues. J gave up 4 bases and V 4 bases, and 5 bases lay outside the gene matches. Together with reference TRBV30 and TRBJ2-2, the CDR3 gives the full variable domain: SQTIHQWPATLVQPVGSPLSLECTVEGTSNPNLYWYRQAAGRGLQLLFYSVGIGQISSEVPQNLSASRPQDRQFILSSKKLLLSDSGFYLCAWKRTGSTGELFFGEGSRLTVL.

The chain uses TRBV19 and TRBJ1-5; 10 nucleotides align to TRBD1. The CDR3 spans 16 residues. Trimming at V came to 4 bases and at J to 2 bases, leaving 5 bases not matched to a gene. Germline CDR1 reads LNHDA; CDR2 reads SQIVND (reference sequence). CDR3 DNA sequence: TGTGCCAGTAGTACACGGACAGGGGGACGCAATCAGCCCCAGCATTTT. Translating gives CASSTRTGGRNQPQHF. Looking up the rest from reference TRBV19 and TRBJ1-5 gives the full variable domain: DGGITQSPKYLFRKEGQNVTLSCEQNLNHDAMYWYRQDPGQGLRLIYYSQIVNDFQKGDIAEGYSVSREKKESFPLTVTSAQKNPTAFYLCASSTRTGGRNQPQHFGDGTRLSIL.

The V call is TRBV5-6, the J call TRBJ2-2, with 10 bases aligning to TRBD1. Germline assignment: CDR1 SGHDT and CDR2 YYEEEE. J gave up 6 bases and V 4 bases, and 6 bases lay outside the gene matches. The CDR3 is 15 residues long. The CDR3 is CASSARDRGPGELFF. CDR3 sequence (DNA): TGTGCCAGCAGCGCCCGGGACAGGGGACCCGGGGAGCTGTTTTTT.

This chain joins TRBV20-1 and TRBJ2-5; TRBD1 might be the D (6 bases). V lost 5 bases and J 4 bases, leaving 8 bases between the germline ends. The V gene's germline CDR1 is DFQATT and CDR2 SNEGSKA (reference sequence). This CDR3 comprises 11 residues. DNA of the CDR3: TGCAGTGCTTACAGGGCAGAGACCCAGTACTTC. Translated, it gives CSAYRAETQYF.

Regarding this clone: Compared with germline, one end of the junction differs, possibly owing to a read error. The chain uses TRBV28 and TRBJ2-7, with TRBD1 matching over 11 bases. The length of the CDR3 is 13 residues. CDR1 MDHEN and CDR2 SYDVKM come from the germline V gene. CDR3 nucleotides: TGCGGGATTCCGGGACAGGGGGTCCACGAGCAGTACTTC. Translating it yields CGIPGQGVHEQYF.

The J gene is TRBJ2-2, the V gene TRBV6-5; D is perhaps TRBD2 (6 bases). The CDR3 contains 14 residues. The ends were cut back, 7 bases at V and 0 bases at J, with 9 bases in the middle. From germline, CDR1 is MNHEY and CDR2 SVGAGI. The CDR3: CASNWGANTGELFF. In DNA form, the CDR3 reads TGTGCCAGCAACTGGGGGGCGAACACCGGGGAGCTGTTTTTT.

The sample holds one count of this clone. CDR3 sequence: CASSQDGGIAKLFF. The CDR3 DNA is TGCGCCAGCAGCCAAGATGGGGGGATTGCAAAACTGTTTTTT. The rearrangement joins TRBV4-3 to TRBJ1-4, with D possibly being TRBD1 (5 bases). The length of the CDR3 is 14 residues. CDR1 is LGHNA, CDR2 YSLEER, per germline. V was cut by 0 bases and J by 10 bases, with 12 bases left in between.

This clone appeared once. The V gene is TRBV5-6, the J gene TRBJ2-1, with 8 bases fitting TRBD2. Germline CDR1 reads SGHDT; CDR2 reads YYEEEE. The V gene end was trimmed by 4 bases and the J gene end by 7 bases; junction bases not matched to a gene: 13. The CDR3 contains 16 residues. The CDR3 region is CASSLLTGGPENEQFF. CDR3 nucleotides: TGTGCCAGCAGCCTCCTAACGGGGGGGCCGGAGAATGAGCAGTTCTTC.

V gene TRBV5-1 combines with J gene TRBJ2-3; no reliable D call. This CDR3 is built from 15 residues. Trimming took 0 bases from V and 7 from J, leaving 15 bases between them. CDR1 and CDR2 from the germline V gene are SGHRS and YFSETQ. The CDR3 spells CASSLAVVGENTQYF. DNA of the CDR3: TGCGCCAGCAGCTTGGCCGTTGTAGGAGAGAATACGCAGTATTTT.

The chain links TRBV5-1 to TRBJ1-2, with 7 nucleotides matching TRBD1. The germline V gene has CDR1 SGHRS and CDR2 YFSETQ. The CDR3 totals 15 residues. Unmatched junction bases numbered 7, after V lost 3 bases and J lost 2 bases. CDR3 sequence: CASSSSGRGNYGYTF. In nucleotides, the CDR3 is TGCGCCAGCAGCTCCTCTGGCAGGGGGAACTATGGCTACACCTTC.

This clone was detected a few times. J is TRBJ2-7 and V is TRBV11-2; TRBD1 might be the D (6 bases). The CDR3 is 14 residues long. The germline V gene has CDR1 SGHAT and CDR2 FQNNGV. Trimming removed 2 bases from V and 4 bases from J, with 12 bases in between. CDR3 amino acids: CASSLRQGRYEQYF. DNA of the CDR3: TGTGCCAGCAGCTTACGCCAGGGGAGATACGAGCAGTACTTC.

V and J are TRBV6-6 and TRBJ1-4; D not resolved. This CDR3 contains 16 residues. Germline V gene sequence: CDR1 MNHNY, CDR2 SVGAGI (reference sequence). Trimming took off 3 bases at V and 3 bases at J, with 14 bases between the two ends. Here the CDR3 reads CASSYNPGNPNEKLFF. In DNA form, the CDR3 reads TGTGCCAGCAGTTATAATCCCGGGAACCCTAATGAAAAACTGTTTTTT.

This chain connects TRBV7-3 to TRBJ1-1; 8 nucleotides agree with TRBD1. CDR1 SGHTA and CDR2 FQGTGA come from the germline V gene. CDR3 length: 13 residues. V gave up 5 bases and J gave up 13 bases; unmatched junction bases: 12. The CDR3 loop is CASSLFTGDRIFF. DNA for the CDR3: TGTGCCAGCAGCCTCTTCACCGGGGACAGGATTTTCTTT.